This TCR beta chain is drawn from a study of blood T cell repertoires in COVID-19. TCRdb keeps only in-frame clones here, not all; method: immunoSEQ multiplex PCR. The sample includes some 200,000 clones, 75% to 85% seen only once; the top ten take 1.2% to 1.5%. Sequenced input: peripheral blood. The receptor comes from a woman between 40 and 50 years old who had recovered from COVID-19.

The CDR3 protein is CASSRPPDRVYDEQYF. DNA of the CDR3: TGCGCCAGCAGTCGACCCCCCGACAGGGTATATGACGAGCAGTACTTC. V and J are TRBV23-1 and TRBJ2-7; TRBD1 matches at 7 bases. TRBV23-1 is labeled an ORF, and its function is uncertain. This CDR3 region has 16 residues. After removal of 4 bases from V and 5 bases from J, the junction contained 14 bases not matched to a gene.